Presented here are 24 T cell receptor beta chains from one specimen sequenced in a study of Ad26.COV2.S vaccination and SARS-CoV-2 variants. Treatment meaning: over 15 received Ad26.COV2.S at low or high dose, single or two shots; roughly five received placebo; per-sample allocation not given. Day 63 after the first injection of vaccine or placebo was the sampling time. Sequencing used immunoSEQ multiplex PCR; TCRdb keeps in-frame clones, though not all of them. The table includes approximately 460,000 clones, about nine tenths detected once. Material: peripheral blood, obtained in a trial of Ad26.COV2.S vaccine versus placebo. The receptors shown here come from a person between 18 and 65 years old who received the Ad26.COV2.S COVID-19 vaccine or a placebo.

As regards this clone: Other DNA sequences within the sample encode an identical CDR3. The CDR3 DNA is TGTGCCAGTAGTATCAGTTATAATGAGCAGTTCTTC. This codes for CASSISYNEQFF. The chain has TRBV19 and TRBJ2-1; D is uncertain. The CDR3 spans 12 residues. The ends were cut back, 3 bases at V and 7 bases at J, with 7 bases in the middle. Germline CDR1 reads LNHDA; CDR2 reads SQIVND (reference sequence).

Worth noting for this clone: At one end, the junction sequence differs from germline, possibly due to a read error. The genes are TRBV7-8 and TRBJ2-4; possibly TRBD2 for D (5 bases). The length of the CDR3 is 18 residues. CDR1 is SGHVS and CDR2 is FQNEAQ in the germline V gene. DNA of the CDR3: TGTGCCAGCAGCTTAGGGCTGGTATTAGCGCCTACTAAAAGCATTCAGTACTTC. It yields the protein CASSLGLVLAPTKSIQYF.

V gene TRBV19 combines with J gene TRBJ2-4, with 9 positions matching TRBD1. With 3 bases clipped from V and 9 bases from J, the junction kept 15 bases outside the gene matches. Germline CDR1 LNHDA, CDR2 SQIVND (reference sequence). This CDR3 has 17 amino acids. The CDR3 spells CASSISTGGPLGGIQYF. CDR3 DNA: TGTGCCAGTAGTATTTCCACAGGGGGCCCCTTGGGAGGCATTCAGTACTTC.

The rearrangement links TRBV12-3 or TRBV12-4 to TRBJ2-1; D is unclear. V was clipped by 6 bases and J by 3 bases, with 6 bases between them. CDR3 size: 12 residues. CDR3: CASSSNYNEQFF. The CDR3 DNA follows: TGTGCCAGCAGCTCAAACTACAATGAGCAGTTCTTC.

This chain uses TRBV19 with TRBJ1-5; 8 positions match TRBD1. V was clipped by 4 bases and J by 4 bases; unmatched bases: 9. The germline CDR1 and CDR2 sequences are LNHDA and SQIVND (reference sequence). The CDR3 sequence is 16 residues long. The CDR3 DNA follows: TGTGCCAGTAGTAGGCGAGACAGGGGTGAAAATCAGCCCCAGCATTTT. Its translation: CASSRRDRGENQPQHF.

This clone was observed once. V usage is TRBV10-1 and J usage is TRBJ2-1; possible D gene TRBD2, 6 bases. V lost 3 bases, J lost 0 bases, and 12 bases lay in between. This CDR3 spans 16 amino acids. CDR1 WNHNN and CDR2 SYGVQD come from the germline V gene (reference sequence). The CDR3 DNA is TGCGCCAGCAGTGAACTAGCACCGAGCTCCTACAATGAGCAGTTCTTC. This translates into CASSELAPSSYNEQFF.

As concerns this clone: The junction differs from germline at one of its ends, possibly a read error. This sequence joins TRBV19 and TRBJ1-2, with TRBD1 as a possible D gene (5 bases). Germline V lookup: CDR1 LNHDA, CDR2 SQIVND (reference sequence). The CDR3 length is 12 residues. In DNA, the CDR3 is TGTGCCAGTAGTATAGATCTGGAGACAGTTAACTTC. Amino acids: CASSIDLETVNF. The variable domain in full, completed from reference TRBV19 and TRBJ1-2, reads DGGITQSPKYLFRKEGQNVTLSCEQNLNHDAMYWYRQDPGQGLRLIYYSQIVNDFQKGDIAEGYSVSREKKESFPLTVTSAQKNPTAFYLCASSIDLETVNFGSGTRLTVV.

This clone has only one observation. The V gene is TRBV27, the J gene TRBJ2-7; TRBD2 might be the D (7 bases). Germline-derived CDR1 and CDR2 are MNHEY and SMNVEV (reference sequence). The CDR3 contains 17 residues. Trimming cost V 4 bases and J 2 bases, with 21 bases left between them. This CDR3 reads CASSSLPGGPLPYEQYF. The DNA for the CDR3 is TGTGCCAGCAGTTCTCTCCCCGGGGGGCCACTCCCCTACGAGCAGTACTTC.

This chain connects TRBV10-3 to TRBJ2-7; 12 nucleotides align to TRBD2. Trimming cost V 4 bases and J 0 bases; bases outside gene matches: 1. The CDR3 runs 15 residues. In germline, CDR1 is ENHRY, CDR2 SYGVKD. The CDR3 DNA sequence: TGTGCCATCAGTGGGACTAGCGGGGACTCCTACGAGCAGTACTTC. Residues: CAISGTSGDSYEQYF.

The rearrangement links TRBV30 to TRBJ1-2; D uncertain. V was trimmed by 1 base and J by 8 bases, leaving 17 bases between them. Germline CDR1 is GTSNPN and CDR2 is SVGIG (reference sequence). The length of the CDR3 is 14 residues. The CDR3 region is CAWSAYRAAGGYTF. The CDR3 DNA follows: TGTGCCTGGAGTGCTTACCGGGCCGCCGGGGGCTACACCTTC.

Only a few counts were recorded for this clone. The chain joins TRBV6-5 to TRBJ1-2; 7 nucleotides align to TRBD1. The ends lost 6 bases at V and 6 bases at J; junction bases unmatched: 10. Germline V gene sequence: CDR1 MNHEY, CDR2 SVGAGI. The CDR3 has 14 amino acids. CDR3 in amino acids: CASSAGQRSHGYTF. DNA of the CDR3: TGTGCCAGCAGCGCGGGACAGAGGAGTCATGGCTACACCTTC.

The chain couples TRBV10-2 to TRBJ2-7; 9 nucleotides match TRBD2. The V gene end was trimmed by 10 bases and the J gene end by 3 bases; junction bases not matched to a gene: 4. There are 12 residues in the CDR3. Germline CDR1 WSHSY, CDR2 SAAADI. CDR3 in amino acids: CATGLASYEQYF. As DNA, the CDR3 is TGCGCCACCGGACTAGCGAGCTACGAGCAGTACTTC.

J is TRBJ1-1 and V is TRBV6-4, with D possibly TRBD1 on 5 matching bases. Trimming removed 5 bases at V and 2 bases at J, with 9 bases between. Germline V CDR1 and CDR2: MRHNA, SNTAGT. The CDR3 runs to 13 residues. CDR3 sequence: CASSLTENTEAFF. CDR3 coding DNA: TGTGCCAGCAGTTTGACAGAAAACACTGAAGCTTTCTTT.

This clone was found once. The CDR3 DNA follows: TGTGCCAGTAACCAGCGGGGCACCAATGAGCAGTTCTTC. This gives the protein CASNQRGTNEQFF. The chain employs TRBV19 and TRBJ2-1, with 7 positions matching TRBD2. The V gene's germline CDR1 is LNHDA and CDR2 SQIVND (reference sequence). After removal of 7 bases from V and 6 bases from J, the junction contained 6 bases not matched to a gene. CDR3 length: 13 amino acids.

The CDR3 coding sequence is TGTGCCAGCAGTCTAGGTTATAACTATGGCTACACCTTC. This codes for CASSLGYNYGYTF. The chain combines TRBV6-2 or TRBV6-3 with TRBJ1-2; D unresolved. V lost 5 bases and J lost 1, with 8 bases in between. The CDR3 runs 13 residues. Germline V CDR1 and CDR2: MNHEY, SVGEGT.

This chain links TRBV9 with TRBJ2-3; D possibly corresponds to TRBD2 (5 bases). The V end was cut by 4 bases, the J end by 2 bases, with 14 bases between. The CDR3 is 15 residues long. Germline assignment: CDR1 SGDLS and CDR2 YYNGEE. The CDR3 spells CASSPWQADTDTQYF. The CDR3 DNA reads as TGTGCCAGCAGCCCTTGGCAAGCGGACACAGATACGCAGTATTTT.

The V gene is TRBV18, the J gene TRBJ2-2; no clear D gene. Germline lookup yields CDR1 KGHSH and CDR2 LQKENI. This CDR3 region has 11 residues. Trimming stripped 3 bases from V and 6 bases from J, with 2 bases between. The CDR3 reads CASSPAGELFF. The CDR3 DNA reads TGTGCCAGCTCACCCGCCGGGGAGCTGTTTTTT.

The chain links TRBV27 to TRBJ1-4; TRBD1 matches at 7 bases. The CDR3 is made up of 14 amino acids. V lost 3 bases and J lost 8; bases outside the gene matches: 6. The germline gives CDR1 MNHEY, CDR2 SMNVEV (reference sequence). The CDR3, as DNA: TGTGCCAGCAGTTTCGGCAGGGGGAGAGAAAAACTGTTTTTT. This codes for CASSFGRGREKLFF. The full variable domain, completed using reference TRBV27 and TRBJ1-4, is EAQVTQNPRYLITVTGKKLTVTCSQNMNHEYMSWYRQDPGLGLRQIYYSMNVEVTDKGDVPEGYKVSRKEKRNFPLILESPSPNQTSLYFCASSFGRGREKLFFGSGTQLSVL.

The J gene is TRBJ2-1, the V gene TRBV5-1; 10 bases align to TRBD2. The CDR3 spans 14 residues. The J segment lost 9 bases and the V segment lost 4 bases, leaving 7 bases of the junction unmatched. Germline V lookup: CDR1 SGHRS, CDR2 YFSETQ. Written as DNA, the CDR3 is TGCGCCAGCAGCCCTGGAACTAGCGGGGTTGAGCAGTTCTTC. Encoded protein: CASSPGTSGVEQFF.

The V gene is TRBV9, the J gene TRBJ1-5; TRBD1 matches 7 bases. This CDR3 has 15 amino acids. Looked up from germline, CDR1 is SGDLS and CDR2 is YYNGEE. The trim removed 5 bases at V and 4 bases at J, leaving 9 bases unmatched. CDR3 in DNA: TGTGCCAGCAGTCAGACGACAGGGAAAAATCAGCCCCAGCATTTT. Residues: CASSQTTGKNQPQHF.

In this sample, this clone turned up once. The chain recombines TRBV7-9 with TRBJ1-1; the D is unclear. Germline CDR1 and CDR2: SEHNR and FQNEAQ (reference sequence). Deletions cut 1 base from V and 8 bases from J, with 11 bases between. CDR3 length: 13 amino acids. CDR3 bases: TGTGCCAGCAGCTTAGGGACCCGTGAAGAAGCTTTCTTT. This encodes CASSLGTREEAFF.

Here the CDR3 reads CASSPPSSGRTVEQYF. The CDR3 DNA is TGTGCCAGCAGCCCTCCCTCTAGCGGGAGAACCGTCGAGCAGTACTTC. V and J are TRBV6-2 or TRBV6-3 and TRBJ2-7; the match to TRBD2 covers 10 bases. Germline assignment: CDR1 MNHEY and CDR2 SVGEGT. The CDR3 runs 16 residues. V shed 6 bases, J shed 6 bases, and the junction held 14 bases outside the gene matches.

This chain connects TRBV5-1 to TRBJ1-6, with 10 bases aligning to TRBD1. Per the germline V gene, CDR1 is SGHRS and CDR2 is YFSETQ. Trimming at V came to 4 bases and at J to 8 bases, leaving 6 bases not matched to a gene. CDR3 size: 15 residues. The CDR3 is CASSPPGQGYSPLHF. In nucleotides, the CDR3 is TGCGCCAGCAGCCCTCCGGGACAGGGGTATTCACCCCTCCACTTT.

V and J are TRBV3-1 (or the pseudogene TRBV3-2) and TRBJ2-1; D not certain. The germline V and J ends were trimmed by 0 bases and 5 bases, with 11 bases remaining between them. This CDR3 spans 15 amino acids. The V gene's germline CDR1 is LGHDT and CDR2 YNNKEL (reference sequence). CDR3 amino acids: CASSQEPRVNNEQFF. CDR3 coding DNA: TGTGCCAGCAGCCAAGAGCCACGAGTCAACAATGAGCAGTTCTTC.